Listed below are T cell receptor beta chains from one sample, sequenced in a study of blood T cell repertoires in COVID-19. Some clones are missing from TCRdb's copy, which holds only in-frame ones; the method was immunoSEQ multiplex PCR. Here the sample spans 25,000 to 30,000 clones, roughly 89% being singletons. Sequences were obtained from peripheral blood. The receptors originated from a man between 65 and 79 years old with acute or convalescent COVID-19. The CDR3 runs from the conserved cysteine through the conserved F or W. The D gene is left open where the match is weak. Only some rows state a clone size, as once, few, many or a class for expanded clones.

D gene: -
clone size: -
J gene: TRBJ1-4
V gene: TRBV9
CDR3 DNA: TGTGCCAGCAGCGTAGAGCCTGAAAAACTGTTTTTT
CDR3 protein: CASSVEPEKLFF

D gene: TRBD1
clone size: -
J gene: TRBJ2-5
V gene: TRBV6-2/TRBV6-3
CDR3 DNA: TGTGCCAGCAGCCCCGGGACAGTGGTGAGGGGAGAGACCCAGTACTTC
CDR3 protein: CASSPGTVVRGETQYF

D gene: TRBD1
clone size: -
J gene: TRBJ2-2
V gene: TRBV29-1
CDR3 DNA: TGCAGCGGGCAGGGGGCGGGGACCGGGGAGCTGTTTTTT
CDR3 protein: CSGQGAGTGELFF

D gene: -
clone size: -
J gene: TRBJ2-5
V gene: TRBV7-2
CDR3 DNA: TGTGCCAGCAGCTTCGGAGGCCAAGAGACCCAGTACTTC
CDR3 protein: CASSFGGQETQYF

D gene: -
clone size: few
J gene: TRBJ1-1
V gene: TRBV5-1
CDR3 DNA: TGCGCCAGCAGCTACGACGGGGGGAACACTGAAGCTTTCTTT
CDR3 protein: CASSYDGGNTEAFF

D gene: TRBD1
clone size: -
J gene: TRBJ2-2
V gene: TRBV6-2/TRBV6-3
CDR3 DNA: TGTGCCAGCAGTTATCGGGACAGGTATCACGGCGGGGAGCTGTTTTTT
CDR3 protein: CASSYRDRYHGGELFF

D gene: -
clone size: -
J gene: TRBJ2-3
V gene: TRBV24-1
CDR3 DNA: TGTGCCACCAGTGATTTGTACAGGTCGGATACGCAGTATTTT
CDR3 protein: CATSDLYRSDTQYF

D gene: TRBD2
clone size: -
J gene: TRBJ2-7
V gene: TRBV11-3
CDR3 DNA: TGTGCCAGCAGCACCCGACTAGCGGGCCAGGACGAGCAGTACTTC
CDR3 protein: CASSTRLAGQDEQYF

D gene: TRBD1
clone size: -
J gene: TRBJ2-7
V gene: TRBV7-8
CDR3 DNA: TGTGCCAGCAGCTTAGCGGAGACAGGGTATGGGGAGCAGTACTTC
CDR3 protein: CASSLAETGYGEQYF

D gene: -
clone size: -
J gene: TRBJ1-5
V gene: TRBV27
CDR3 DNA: TGTGCCAGCGGTGCTCGGACAGACTATTATAGCAATCAGCCCCAGCATTTT
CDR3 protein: CASGARTDYYSNQPQHF

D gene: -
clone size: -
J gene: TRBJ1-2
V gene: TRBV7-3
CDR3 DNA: TGTGCCAGCAGCTTAACGCACGGTGACTATGGCTACACCTTC
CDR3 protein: CASSLTHGDYGYTF

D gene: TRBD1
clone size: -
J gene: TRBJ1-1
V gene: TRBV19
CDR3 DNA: TGTGCCAGTAGTAGAGGGGGCGGTCTGAACACTGAAGCTTTCTTT
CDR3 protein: CASSRGGGLNTEAFF

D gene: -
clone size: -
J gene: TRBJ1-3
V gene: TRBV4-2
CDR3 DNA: TGTGCCAGCAGCCAACCGGACAGCTCTGGAAACACCATATATTTT
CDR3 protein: CASSQPDSSGNTIYF

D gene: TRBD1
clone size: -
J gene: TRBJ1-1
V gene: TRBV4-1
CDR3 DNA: TGCGCCAGCAGCCGAGGGGGGACAGCGAACACTGAAGCTTTCTTT
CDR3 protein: CASSRGGTANTEAFF